A selection of T cell receptor beta chains follows, all from one sample in a study of T cells after yellow fever vaccination. TCRdb re-analysed the 5' RACE reads in MiXCR, keeping a single row per CDR3 protein. This sample has about 85,000 distinct CDR3 sequences, with 13% found just once. The sample here was CD8+ T cells not binding an NS4B(214-222) dextramer, sorted from PBMCs, taken approximately 22 days after the first yellow fever vaccination. These receptors were taken from a man younger than 30 who received the YFV17D yellow fever vaccine. CDR3s include the opening cysteine and the closing phenylalanine or tryptophan. D genes are given only for firm matches. The size field is filled for only some rows; it gives once, few, many or a size class.

TRBJ1-5 TRBV15 - - CATSHGRSNQPQHF TGTGCCACCAGTCATGGGAGGAGCAATCAGCCCCAGCATTTT
TRBJ2-3 TRBV19 TRBD2 few CASNGGGTDTQYF TGTGCCAGTAACGGGGGGGGCACAGATACGCAGTATTTT
TRBJ2-6 TRBV5-1 - - CASSLGSGTGLPGANVLTF TGCGCCAGCAGCTTGGGCTCTGGAACAGGGCTTCCCGGGGCCAACGTCCTGACTTTC
TRBJ2-1 TRBV19 - few CASTERPSSYNEQFF TGTGCCAGTACTGAGAGGCCGAGCTCCTACAATGAGCAGTTCTTC
TRBJ2-2 TRBV7-6 TRBD1 few CASSFGTGRTGELFF TGTGCCAGCAGCTTTGGGACAGGGCGTACCGGGGAGCTGTTTTTT
TRBJ1-2 TRBV5-4 TRBD1 - CASSLVQGAYGYTF TGTGCCAGCAGCTTGGTGCAGGGGGCCTATGGCTACACCTTC
TRBJ2-1 TRBV20-1 - - CSARSVTSNEQFF TGCAGTGCTAGGAGCGTAACTAGCAATGAGCAGTTCTTC
TRBJ2-5 TRBV20-1 - - CSALPGLVLLETQYF TGCAGTGCCCTCCCAGGGCTCGTGCTACTAGAGACCCAGTACTTC
TRBJ2-5 TRBV6-5 TRBD2 many CASSYSTSGGETQYF TGTGCCAGCAGTTACTCGACTAGCGGGGGAGAGACCCAGTACTTC
TRBJ2-2 TRBV20-1 - - CSAGDGGNTGELFF TGCAGTGCTGGGGACGGGGGTAACACCGGGGAGCTGTTTTTT
TRBJ2-7 TRBV7-6 - few CASSPSHGYEQYF TGTGCCAGCAGCCCCAGCCACGGCTACGAGCAGTACTTC
TRBJ2-2 TRBV20-1 - - CSATSIEPNTGELFF TGCAGTGCTACTAGCATTGAGCCGAACACCGGGGAGCTGTTTTTT
TRBJ2-7 TRBV12-5 TRBD1 few CASGPTGTGGLEQYF TGTGCTAGTGGCCCTACCGGGACAGGGGGCCTCGAGCAGTACTTC
TRBJ2-7 TRBV6-5 - few CASSYSPARDYEQYF TGTGCCAGCAGTTACTCCCCCGCCAGGGACTACGAGCAGTACTTC
TRBJ2-1 TRBV10-3 TRBD1 few CATGPQGNAYNEQFF TGTGCCACCGGGCCACAGGGGAATGCCTACAATGAGCAGTTCTTC
TRBJ2-1 TRBV4-1 - few CASSRQSQNEQFF TGCGCCAGCAGCAGACAAAGTCAAAATGAGCAGTTCTTC
TRBJ2-1 TRBV12-3/TRBV12-4 - many CAIPGHSYNEQFF TGTGCCATCCCGGGACACTCCTACAATGAGCAGTTCTTC
TRBJ2-7 TRBV10-1 - many CASSPGLYEQYF TGCGCCAGCAGCCCTGGGTTATACGAGCAGTACTTC
TRBJ2-1 TRBV12-3/TRBV12-4 - - CASSLVTPNEQFF TGTGCCAGCAGTTTGGTCACACCCAATGAGCAGTTCTTC
TRBJ2-1 TRBV6-2/TRBV6-3 - many CASSYRENNEQFF TGTGCCAGCAGTTACAGGGAAAACAATGAGCAGTTCTTC
TRBJ1-2 TRBV12-3/TRBV12-4 - few CASSFGVGTANYGYTF TGTGCCAGCAGTTTCGGGGTTGGTACAGCTAACTATGGCTACACCTTC
TRBJ2-3 TRBV4-3 - - CASSQKDTQYF TGCGCCAGCAGCCAAAAAGATACGCAGTATTTT
TRBJ1-1 TRBV30 TRBD1 few CAWSVLGQGLFGTEAFF TGTGCCTGGAGTGTACTCGGACAGGGCCTTTTTGGGACTGAAGCTTTCTTT
TRBJ2-1 TRBV4-3 - few CASSQAYRQGAYNEQFF TGCGCCAGCAGCCAAGCCTATCGGCAGGGAGCCTACAATGAGCAGTTCTTC
TRBJ2-5 TRBV25-1 TRBD2 - CASSDVAGVLETQYF TGTGCCAGCAGTGACGTAGCGGGGGTGCTCGAGACCCAGTACTTC
TRBJ2-7 TRBV20-1 TRBD1 few CSARRDRAYEQYF TGCAGTGCTCGCCGGGACAGGGCTTACGAGCAGTACTTC
TRBJ1-1 TRBV5-1 - few CASSLEVRSNTEAFF TGCGCCAGCAGCTTGGAGGTCAGATCTAACACTGAAGCTTTCTTT
TRBJ1-3 TRBV4-3 - few CASSRDLRPGDTIYF TGCGCCAGCAGCCGGGACCTAAGACCGGGGGACACCATATATTTT
TRBJ2-5 TRBV7-3 - - CASSSWTIREETQYF TGTGCCAGCAGTTCCTGGACGATACGGGAGGAGACCCAGTACTTC
TRBJ1-5 TRBV12-3/TRBV12-4 - few CASRQSLAGHQPQHF TGTGCCAGCAGACAAAGTCTGGCTGGCCACCAGCCCCAGCATTTT
TRBJ1-1 TRBV9 TRBD1 many CASSVGTGNTEAFF TGTGCCAGCAGCGTGGGGACAGGGAACACTGAAGCTTTCTTT
TRBJ1-2 TRBV12-3/TRBV12-4 - few CASSLEGPQGGYTF TGTGCCAGCAGTTTAGAGGGACCGCAGGGTGGCTACACCTTC
TRBJ2-1 TRBV15 - - CATSALLGTPEFF TGTGCCACCAGCGCTCTACTTGGGACTCCAGAGTTCTTC
TRBJ2-1 TRBV7-9 TRBD2 few CASSLVTSGGAGEQFF TGTGCCAGCAGCTTAGTTACGAGCGGGGGGGCCGGTGAGCAGTTCTTC
TRBJ2-1 TRBV5-5 - few CASSLGLYNEQFF TGTGCCAGCAGCTTGGGCCTATACAATGAGCAGTTCTTC
TRBJ2-2 TRBV11-2 TRBD2 few CASSLEPGLAPPGELFF TGTGCCAGCAGCTTAGAGCCTGGACTAGCCCCTCCCGGGGAGCTGTTTTTT
TRBJ1-1 TRBV4-1 - few CASSQAQTTEAFF TGCGCCAGCAGCCAAGCACAGACCACTGAAGCTTTCTTT
TRBJ2-1 TRBV2 - few CASSDSRVGPDEQFF TGTGCCAGCAGTGATTCGAGGGTAGGGCCCGATGAGCAGTTCTTC
TRBJ1-1 TRBV27 - - CASRGAPNTEAFF TGTGCCAGCCGGGGGGCCCCGAACACTGAAGCTTTCTTT
TRBJ1-5 TRBV6-1 - - CASSEDPVVSNQPQHF TGTGCCAGCAGTGAGGACCCTGTCGTTAGCAATCAGCCCCAGCATTTT
TRBJ1-4 TRBV2 TRBD1 few CASSFDRGGSTNEKLFF TGTGCCAGCAGCTTTGACAGGGGCGGATCGACTAATGAAAAACTGTTTTTT
TRBJ2-3 TRBV12-3/TRBV12-4 TRBD2 few CASRPYIAGEMVDTQYF TGTGCCAGCAGACCCTACATAGCGGGGGAAATGGTAGATACGCAGTATTTT
TRBJ1-6 TRBV4-1 TRBD1 - CASSLRPGTGGFLDF TGCGCCAGCAGCCTTCGCCCAGGGACAGGGGGATTTCTAGACTTT
TRBJ2-7 TRBV4-1 TRBD1 few CASSQVGTGSEQYF TGCGCCAGCAGCCAAGTGGGGACAGGGAGCGAGCAGTACTTC
TRBJ2-7 TRBV25-1 - few CASSEGSFSEQYF TGTGCCAGCAGTGAAGGGTCATTCTCCGAGCAGTACTTC